The sequence of this T cell receptor beta chain was determined in a study of cytomegalovirus exposure and HLA in healthy donors. CDR1 is SEHNR and CDR2 is FQNEAQ in the germline V gene (reference sequence). The CDR3 consists of 15 residues. V dropped 2 bases and J dropped 3 bases, with 11 bases sitting between them. Study-wide results and caveats: The study flagged some 180 TCR beta chains as cytomegalovirus-associated. In a later analysis, specific HLA alleles were associated with under 20,000 TCR beta sequences at a 0.05 false discovery rate. Sequences of the TCR beta chain were said to predict the HLA-A and HLA-B alleles of most subjects accurately.

As regards this clone: Its matching antigen is unknown.

The PCR employed 60 Vbeta primers together with 13 Jbeta primers. Profiling relied on immunoSEQ multiplex PCR, and the TCRdb table lists in-frame clones only, not all of them. The sample lists some 240,000 clones, nearly 95% occurring once. The V and J genes are TRBV7-9 and TRBJ1-5; D possibly corresponds to TRBD1 (6 bases). The sequencing input was PBMCs. This TCR was sampled from a girl aged 2 to 9 in good health and CMV-seronegative. The CDR3: CASSLTGTLNQPQHF. CDR3 sequence (DNA): TGTGCCAGCAGCTTAACCGGGACACTCAATCAGCCCCAGCATTTT.